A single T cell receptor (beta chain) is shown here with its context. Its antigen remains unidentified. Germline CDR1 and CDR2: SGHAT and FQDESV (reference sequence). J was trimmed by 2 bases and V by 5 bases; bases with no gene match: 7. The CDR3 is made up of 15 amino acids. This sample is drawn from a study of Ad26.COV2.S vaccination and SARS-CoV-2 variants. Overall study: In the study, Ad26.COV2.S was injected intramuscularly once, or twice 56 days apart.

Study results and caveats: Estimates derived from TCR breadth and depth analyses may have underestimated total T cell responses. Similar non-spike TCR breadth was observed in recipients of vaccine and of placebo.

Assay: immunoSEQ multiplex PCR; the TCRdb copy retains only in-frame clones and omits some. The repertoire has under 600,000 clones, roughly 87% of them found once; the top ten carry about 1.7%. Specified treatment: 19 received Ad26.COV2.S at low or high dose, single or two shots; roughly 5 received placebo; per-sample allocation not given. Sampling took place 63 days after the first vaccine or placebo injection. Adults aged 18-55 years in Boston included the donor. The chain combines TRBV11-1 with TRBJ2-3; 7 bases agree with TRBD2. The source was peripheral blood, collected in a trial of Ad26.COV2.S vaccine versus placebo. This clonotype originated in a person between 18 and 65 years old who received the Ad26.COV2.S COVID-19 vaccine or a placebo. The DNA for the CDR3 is TGTGCCAGCAGCCCCGGGGGGTCCCACACAGATACGCAGTATTTT. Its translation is CASSPGGSHTDTQYF. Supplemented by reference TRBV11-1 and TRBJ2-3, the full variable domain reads EAEVAQSPRYKITEKSQAVAFWCDPISGHATLYWYRQILGQGPELLVQFQDESVVDDSQLPKDRFSAERLKGVDSTLKIQPAELGDSAMYLCASSPGGSHTDTQYFGPGTRLTVL.